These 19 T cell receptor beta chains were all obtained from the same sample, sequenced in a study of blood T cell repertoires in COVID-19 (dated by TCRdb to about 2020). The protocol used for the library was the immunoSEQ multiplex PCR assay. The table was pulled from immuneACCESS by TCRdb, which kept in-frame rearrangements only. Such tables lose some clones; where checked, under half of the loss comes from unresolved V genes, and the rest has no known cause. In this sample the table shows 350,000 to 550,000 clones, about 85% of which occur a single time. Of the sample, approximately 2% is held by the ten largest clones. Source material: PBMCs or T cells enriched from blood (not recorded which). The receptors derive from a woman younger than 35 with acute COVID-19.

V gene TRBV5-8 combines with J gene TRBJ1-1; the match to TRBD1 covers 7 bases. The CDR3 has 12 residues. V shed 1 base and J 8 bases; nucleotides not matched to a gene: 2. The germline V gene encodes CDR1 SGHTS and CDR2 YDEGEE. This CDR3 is CASSLRQGEAFF. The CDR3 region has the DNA TGTGCCAGCAGCTTGAGACAGGGCGAAGCTTTCTTT.

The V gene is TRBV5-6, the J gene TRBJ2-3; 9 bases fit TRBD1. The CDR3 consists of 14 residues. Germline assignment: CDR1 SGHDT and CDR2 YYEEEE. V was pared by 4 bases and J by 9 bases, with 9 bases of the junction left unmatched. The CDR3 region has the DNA TGTGCCAGCAGCCAACAGGGGGCTAGGAACACGCAGTATTTT. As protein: CASSQQGARNTQYF.

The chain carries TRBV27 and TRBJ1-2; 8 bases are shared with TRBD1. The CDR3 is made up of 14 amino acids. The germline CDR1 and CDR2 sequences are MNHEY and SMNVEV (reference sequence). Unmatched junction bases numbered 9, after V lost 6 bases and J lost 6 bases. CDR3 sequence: CASSNQGARDGYTF. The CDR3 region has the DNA TGTGCCAGCAGCAATCAGGGGGCGCGAGATGGCTACACCTTC.

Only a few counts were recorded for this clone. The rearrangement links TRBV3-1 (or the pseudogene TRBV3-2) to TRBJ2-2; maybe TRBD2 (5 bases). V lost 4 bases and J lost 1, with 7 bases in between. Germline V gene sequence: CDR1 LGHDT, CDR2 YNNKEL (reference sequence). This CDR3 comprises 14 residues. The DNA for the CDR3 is TGTGCCAGCAGCCGCGAGGGGAACACCGGGGAGCTGTTTTTT. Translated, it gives CASSREGNTGELFF.

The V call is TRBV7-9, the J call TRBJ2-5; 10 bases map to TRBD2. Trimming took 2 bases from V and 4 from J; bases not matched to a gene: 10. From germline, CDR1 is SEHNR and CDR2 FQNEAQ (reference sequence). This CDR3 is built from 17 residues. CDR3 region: CASSLWFGSGGPETQYF. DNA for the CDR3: TGTGCCAGCAGCTTATGGTTTGGTAGCGGGGGGCCAGAGACCCAGTACTTC.

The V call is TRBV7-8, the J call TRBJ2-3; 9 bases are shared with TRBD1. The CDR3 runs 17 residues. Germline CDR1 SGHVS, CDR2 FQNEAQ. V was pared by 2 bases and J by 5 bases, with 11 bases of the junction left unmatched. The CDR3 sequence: CASSLFKGQGTKDTQYF. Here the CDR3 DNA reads TGTGCCAGCAGCTTATTTAAGGGACAGGGAACGAAAGATACGCAGTATTTT.

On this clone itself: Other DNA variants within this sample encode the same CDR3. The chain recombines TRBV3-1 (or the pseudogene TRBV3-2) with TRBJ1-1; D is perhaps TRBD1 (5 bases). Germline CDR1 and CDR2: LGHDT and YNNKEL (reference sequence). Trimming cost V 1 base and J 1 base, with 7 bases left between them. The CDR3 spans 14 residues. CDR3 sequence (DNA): TGTGCCAGCAGCCAAGCTCAGGGGAACACTGAAGCTTTCTTT. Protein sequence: CASSQAQGNTEAFF.

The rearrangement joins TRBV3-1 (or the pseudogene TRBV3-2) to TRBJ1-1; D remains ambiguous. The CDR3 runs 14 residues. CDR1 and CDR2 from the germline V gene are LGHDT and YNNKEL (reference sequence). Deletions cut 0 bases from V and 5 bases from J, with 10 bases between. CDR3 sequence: CASSQDLRGTEAFF. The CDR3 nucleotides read TGTGCCAGCAGCCAAGATCTACGGGGAACTGAAGCTTTCTTT.

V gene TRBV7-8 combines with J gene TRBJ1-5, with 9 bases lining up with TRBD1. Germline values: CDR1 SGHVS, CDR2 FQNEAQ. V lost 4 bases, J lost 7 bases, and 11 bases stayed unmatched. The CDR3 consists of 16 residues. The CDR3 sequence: CASSSPGQGSHQPQHF. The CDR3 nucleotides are TGTGCCAGCAGCTCCCCCGGACAGGGGAGTCACCAGCCCCAGCATTTT.

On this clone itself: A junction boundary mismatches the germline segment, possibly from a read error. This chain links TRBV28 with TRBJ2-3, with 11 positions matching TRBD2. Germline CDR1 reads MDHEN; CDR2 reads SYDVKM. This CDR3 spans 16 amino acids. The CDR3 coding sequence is TGTGCCAGCGGTTTGGGACTAGCGGCGAGCACAGATACGCAGTATTTT. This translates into CASGLGLAASTDTQYF.

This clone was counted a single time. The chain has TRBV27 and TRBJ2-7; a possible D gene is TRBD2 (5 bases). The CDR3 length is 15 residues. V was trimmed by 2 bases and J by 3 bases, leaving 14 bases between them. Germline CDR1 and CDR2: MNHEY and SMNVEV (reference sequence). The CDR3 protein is CASSLVVGAGYEQYF. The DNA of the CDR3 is TGTGCCAGCAGTTTAGTTGTGGGAGCTGGCTACGAGCAGTACTTC.

CDR3 in amino acids: CASSRGTTEQFF. The CDR3 nucleotides read TGTGCCAGCAGCCGCGGGACGACTGAGCAGTTCTTC. The rearrangement joins TRBV11-1 to TRBJ2-1, with a tentative D call TRBD2 (6 bases). Germline-derived CDR1 and CDR2 are SGHAT and FQDESV (reference sequence). CDR3 length equals 12 residues. Trimming shortened V by 5 bases and J by 9 bases, and 11 bases separated the two germline ends.

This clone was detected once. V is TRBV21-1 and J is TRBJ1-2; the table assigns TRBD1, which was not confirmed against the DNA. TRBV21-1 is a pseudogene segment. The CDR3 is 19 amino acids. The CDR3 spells CASSRNRDRDTEANYGYTF. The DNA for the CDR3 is TGTGCCAGCAGCAGAAACCGGGACAGGGATACCGAAGCTAACTATGGCTACACCTTC.

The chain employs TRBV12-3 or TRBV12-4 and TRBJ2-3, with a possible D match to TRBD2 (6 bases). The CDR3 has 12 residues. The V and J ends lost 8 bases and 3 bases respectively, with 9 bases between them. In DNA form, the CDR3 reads TGTGCCAGCTGGAGGGGTACAGATACGCAGTATTTT. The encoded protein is CASWRGTDTQYF.

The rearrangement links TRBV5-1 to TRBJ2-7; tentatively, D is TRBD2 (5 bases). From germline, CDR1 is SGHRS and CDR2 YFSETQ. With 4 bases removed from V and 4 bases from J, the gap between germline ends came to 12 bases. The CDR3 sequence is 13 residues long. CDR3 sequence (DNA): TGCGCCAGCAGCCTGGACTCTGAATACGAGCAGTACTTC. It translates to CASSLDSEYEQYF.

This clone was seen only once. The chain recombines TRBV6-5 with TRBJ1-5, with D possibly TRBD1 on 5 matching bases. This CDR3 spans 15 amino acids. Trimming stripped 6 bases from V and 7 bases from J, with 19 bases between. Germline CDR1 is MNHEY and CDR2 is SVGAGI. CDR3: CASSPIEQGYQPQHF. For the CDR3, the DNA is TGTGCCAGCAGCCCGATCGAGCAGGGTTACCAGCCCCAGCATTTT.

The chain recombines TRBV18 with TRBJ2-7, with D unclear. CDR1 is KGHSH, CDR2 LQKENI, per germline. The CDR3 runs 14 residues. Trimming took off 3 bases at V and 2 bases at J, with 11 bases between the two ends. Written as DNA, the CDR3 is TGTGCCAGCTCACCGTCCAGTCACCCCTACGAGCAGTACTTC. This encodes CASSPSSHPYEQYF. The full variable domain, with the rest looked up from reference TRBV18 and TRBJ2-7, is NAGVMQNPRHLVRRRGQEARLRCSPMKGHSHVYWYRQLPEEGLKFMVYLQKENIIDESGMPKERFSAEFPKEGPSILRIQQVVRGDSAAYFCASSPSSHPYEQYFGPGTRLTVT.

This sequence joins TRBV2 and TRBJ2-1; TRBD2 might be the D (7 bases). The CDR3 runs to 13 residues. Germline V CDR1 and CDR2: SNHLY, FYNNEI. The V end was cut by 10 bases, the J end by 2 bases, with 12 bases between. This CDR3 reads CATKGGPYNEQFF. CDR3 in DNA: TGTGCCACCAAGGGGGGGCCCTACAATGAGCAGTTCTTC.

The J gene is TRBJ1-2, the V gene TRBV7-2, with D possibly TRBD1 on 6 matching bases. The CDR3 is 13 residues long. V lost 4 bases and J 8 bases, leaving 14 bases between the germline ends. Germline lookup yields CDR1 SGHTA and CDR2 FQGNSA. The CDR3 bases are TGTGCCAGCAGCTGGGGGCGGGGGCGCGGCTACACCTTC. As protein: CASSWGRGRGYTF. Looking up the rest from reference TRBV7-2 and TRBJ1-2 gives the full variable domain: GAGVSQSPSNKVTEKGKDVELRCDPISGHTALYWYRQSLGQGLEFLIYFQGNSAPDKSGLPSDRFSAERTGGSVSTLTIQRTQQEDSAVYLCASSWGRGRGYTFGSGTRLTVV.